Only one count was recorded for the clone carrying this T cell receptor (beta chain). The antigen is unknown. Germline V lookup: CDR1 MNHEY, CDR2 SVGAGI. Trimming at V came to 10 bases and at J to 4 bases, leaving 7 bases not matched to a gene. CDR3 size: 13 residues. The data were obtained in a study of cytomegalovirus exposure and HLA in healthy donors. General study results and limits: The presence/absence work took it that sequencing depth was about the same across donors. Using the classifier, cytomegalovirus status was reportedly diagnosed with high specificity and sensitivity.

This PCR relied on a set of 60 Vbeta primers and 13 Jbeta primers. Clones were read by immunoSEQ multiplex PCR, and TCRdb kept only the in-frame ones, dropping some. The repertoire consists of tens of thousands of clones, with roughly 69% occurring once and the leading ten covering around 7%. This TCR came from a man aged 25 to 40 in good health and CMV-seronegative. Sequenced input: PBMCs. This chain connects TRBV6-5 to TRBJ2-7, with 10 bases matching TRBD1. CDR3 loop: CATRTGGGYEQYF. In DNA form, the CDR3 reads TGTGCCACAAGGACAGGGGGAGGGTACGAGCAGTACTTC.